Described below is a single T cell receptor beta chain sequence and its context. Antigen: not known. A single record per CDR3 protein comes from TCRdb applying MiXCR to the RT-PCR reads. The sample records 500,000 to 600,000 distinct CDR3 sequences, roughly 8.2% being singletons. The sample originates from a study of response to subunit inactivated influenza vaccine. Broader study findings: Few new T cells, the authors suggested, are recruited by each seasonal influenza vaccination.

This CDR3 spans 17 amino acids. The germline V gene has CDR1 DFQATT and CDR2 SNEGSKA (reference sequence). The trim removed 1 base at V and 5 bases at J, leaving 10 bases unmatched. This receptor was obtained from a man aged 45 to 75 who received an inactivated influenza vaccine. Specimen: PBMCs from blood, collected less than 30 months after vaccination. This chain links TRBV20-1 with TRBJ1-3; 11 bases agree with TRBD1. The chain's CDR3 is CSARAPSGTGGRNTIYF. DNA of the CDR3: TGCAGTGCTAGAGCTCCAAGCGGGACAGGGGGTAGAAACACCATATATTTT.